The T cell receptor (beta chain) under discussion was sequenced for a study of control samples from healthy donors and cancer patients. V was clipped by 5 bases and J by 3 bases; unmatched bases: 10. The CDR3 totals 17 residues. Germline lookup yields CDR1 SGHRS and CDR2 YFSETQ. TCRdb's table, derived via immunoSEQ multiplex PCR, lists solely in-frame clones and lacks some. The table has 160,000 or so clones, about 94% seen once; the top ten hold 2.4%. This sequence was found in a man over 45 in good health. Sequenced: blood. The V gene is TRBV5-1, the J gene TRBJ2-7, with TRBD2 identical over 14 bases. The CDR3 sequence: CASRPGTSGGPYYEQYF. DNA of the CDR3: TGCGCCAGCAGACCAGGGACTAGCGGGGGCCCTTACTACGAGCAGTACTTC.